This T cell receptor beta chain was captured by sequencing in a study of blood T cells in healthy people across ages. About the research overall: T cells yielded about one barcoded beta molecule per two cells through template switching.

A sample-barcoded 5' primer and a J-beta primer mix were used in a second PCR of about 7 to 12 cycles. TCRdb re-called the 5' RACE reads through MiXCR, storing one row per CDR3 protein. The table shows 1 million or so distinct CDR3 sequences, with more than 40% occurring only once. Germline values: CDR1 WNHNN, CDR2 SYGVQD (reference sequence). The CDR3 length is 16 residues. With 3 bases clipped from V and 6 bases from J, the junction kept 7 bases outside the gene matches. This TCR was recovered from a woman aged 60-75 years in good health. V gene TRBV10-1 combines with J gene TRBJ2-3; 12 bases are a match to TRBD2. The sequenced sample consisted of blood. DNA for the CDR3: TGCGCCAGCAGTGAAGGTCTAGCGGGAGGGATGGATACGCAGTATTTT. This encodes CASSEGLAGGMDTQYF.